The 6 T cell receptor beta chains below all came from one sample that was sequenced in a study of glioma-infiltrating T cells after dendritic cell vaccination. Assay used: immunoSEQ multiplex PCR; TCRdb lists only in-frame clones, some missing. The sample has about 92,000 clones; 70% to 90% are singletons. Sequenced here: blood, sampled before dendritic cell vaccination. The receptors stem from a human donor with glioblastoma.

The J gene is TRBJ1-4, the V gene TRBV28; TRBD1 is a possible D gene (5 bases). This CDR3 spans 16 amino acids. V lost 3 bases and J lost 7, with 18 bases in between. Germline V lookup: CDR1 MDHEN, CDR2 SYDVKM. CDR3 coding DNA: TGTGCCAGCAGTTTTGCCATCGGGGGGTTGCGTGAAAAACTGTTTTTT. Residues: CASSFAIGGLREKLFF.

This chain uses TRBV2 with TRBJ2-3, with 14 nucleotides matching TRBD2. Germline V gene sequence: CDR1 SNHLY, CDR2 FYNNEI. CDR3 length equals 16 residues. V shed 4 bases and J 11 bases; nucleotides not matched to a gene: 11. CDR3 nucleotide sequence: TGTGCCAGCAGTGGGGGACTAGCGGGGGACGTTGGCAGGCAGTATTTT. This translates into CASSGGLAGDVGRQYF. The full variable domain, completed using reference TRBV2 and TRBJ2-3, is EPEVTQTPSHQVTQMGQEVILRCVPISNHLYFYWYRQILGQKVEFLVSFYNNEISEKSEIFDDQFSVERPDGSNFTLKIRSTKLEDSAMYFCASSGGLAGDVGRQYFGPGTRLTVL.

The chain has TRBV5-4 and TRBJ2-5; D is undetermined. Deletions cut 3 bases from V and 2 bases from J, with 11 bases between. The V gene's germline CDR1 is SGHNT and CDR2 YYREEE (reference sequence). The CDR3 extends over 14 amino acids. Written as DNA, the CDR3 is TGTGCCAGCAGCTCCCCCGAGGCACAAGAGACCCAGTACTTC. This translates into CASSSPEAQETQYF.

CDR3 bases: TGTGCCAGCAGTATCTCTAGCGATACTCCCAATGAGCAGTTCTTC. It encodes CASSISSDTPNEQFF. The J gene is TRBJ2-1, the V gene TRBV6-5; D is possibly TRBD2 (6 bases). CDR3 length: 15 amino acids. Germline V lookup: CDR1 MNHEY, CDR2 SVGAGI. V was pared by 5 bases and J by 6 bases, with 17 bases between.

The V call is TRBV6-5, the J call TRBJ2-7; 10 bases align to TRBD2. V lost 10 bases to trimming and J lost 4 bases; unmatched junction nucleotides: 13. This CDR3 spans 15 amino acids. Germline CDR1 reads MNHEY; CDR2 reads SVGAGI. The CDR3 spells CATQKREGLKYEQYF. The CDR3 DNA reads TGTGCCACCCAAAAGCGGGAGGGCCTAAAGTACGAGCAGTACTTC.

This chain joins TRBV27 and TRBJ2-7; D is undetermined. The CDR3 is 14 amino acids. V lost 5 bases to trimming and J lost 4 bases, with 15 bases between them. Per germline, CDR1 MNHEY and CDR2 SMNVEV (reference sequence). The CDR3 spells CASSTRLVPYEQYF. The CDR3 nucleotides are TGTGCCAGCAGTACACGGCTAGTACCTTACGAGCAGTACTTC.